Listed below are T cell receptor beta chains from one sample, sequenced in a study of T-cell reconstitution after alpha-beta-depleted transplantation in children. TCRdb used MiXCR to reprocess the PCR reads, holding one entry per CDR3 protein. The sample carries more than 200,000 distinct CDR3 sequences, 9.7% recorded once. Material: PBMCs from the stem cell graft donor, obtained from the stem cell graft. The receptors here all came from a human donor who donated a stem cell graft to a child with SCID. CDR3s include the opening cysteine and the closing phenylalanine or tryptophan. D genes are given only for firm matches. A row's size may be missing; if present it is once, few, many or a size class.

d_call j_call v_call clone_size cdr3_nt cdr3_aa
- TRBJ1-5 TRBV27 - TGTGCCAGGGGTCGCCGGACACCTCTTCAGCCCCAGCATTTT CARGRRTPLQPQHF
TRBD1 TRBJ1-5 TRBV5-6 many TGTGCCAGCAGCTTGGGGGCAGGGGGGGCTCAGCCCCAGCATTTT CASSLGAGGAQPQHF
TRBD1 TRBJ1-6 TRBV20-1 many TGCAGTGCTACACAGGGGGCGGAATCACCCCTCCACTTT CSATQGAESPLHF
- TRBJ2-1 TRBV5-4 - TGTGCCAGCAGCCCCGCCTCCGATGAGCAGTTCTTC CASSPASDEQFF
- TRBJ1-2 TRBV20-1 many TGCAGTGCTAGAGTTTCCACGGCCCTCCCCTATGGCTACACCTTC CSARVSTALPYGYTF
TRBD2 TRBJ2-3 TRBV4-3 - TGCGCCAGCAGCCAAGGTGCGGGGGGGTCCCCCCCAGATACGCAGTATTTT CASSQGAGGSPPDTQYF
- TRBJ2-2 TRBV7-9 few TGTGCCAGCAGCGACGCACGCCCGGGAACCGGGGAGCTGTTTTTT CASSDARPGTGELFF
TRBD1 TRBJ2-5 TRBV29-1 many TGCAGCGTTGTAGGGACAGGGGTCCAAGAGACCCAGTACTTC CSVVGTGVQETQYF
TRBD1 TRBJ2-3 TRBV20-1 many TGCAGTGCCTATCGGACAGGGCCAGATACGCAGTATTTT CSAYRTGPDTQYF
- TRBJ1-5 TRBV7-9 many TGTGCCAGCAGCTTTGGGCAGGGAAGGAATCAGCCCCAGCATTTT CASSFGQGRNQPQHF
- TRBJ2-3 TRBV24-1 few TGTGCCCTCAGGGGGGAAACACCCTTCGCAGATACGCAGTATTTT CALRGETPFADTQYF
TRBD2 TRBJ2-1 TRBV6-5 many TGTGCCAGCAGTTACTCGGATTTACGGGGGGTATACAATGAGCAGTTCTTC CASSYSDLRGVYNEQFF
TRBD2 TRBJ2-7 TRBV7-2 many TGTGCCAGCAGCTTAGGACTAGCGGGGGACGAGCAGTACTTC CASSLGLAGDEQYF
- TRBJ1-5 TRBV20-1 many TGCAGTGCTAGGGACAGTCCCTTGGGCAATCAGCCCCAGCATTTT CSARDSPLGNQPQHF
- TRBJ2-1 TRBV12-5 many TGTGCTAGTGCCATAGGGGGAACCTACAATGAGCAGTTCTTC CASAIGGTYNEQFF
- TRBJ1-1 TRBV5-1 many TGCGCCAGCAGCTTGGAACAGACCCACCCGGACACTGAAGCTTTCTTT CASSLEQTHPDTEAFF
TRBD2 TRBJ2-3 TRBV20-1 - TGCAGTGCTAGGGACGGGACTAGAGGCACAGATACGCAGTATTTT CSARDGTRGTDTQYF
- TRBJ1-4 TRBV7-8 many TGTGCCAGCAGCATCGCACAGGGAGCCTCTAATGAAAAACTGTTTTTT CASSIAQGASNEKLFF
TRBD2 TRBJ2-5 TRBV5-1 many TGCGCCAGCAGCTTGGCTAGCGGGGACGGCGAGACCCAGTACTTC CASSLASGDGETQYF
- TRBJ2-5 TRBV20-1 many TGCAGTGCTAGAGTGACGGAGACCCAGTACTTC CSARVTETQYF
- TRBJ2-6 TRBV20-1 once TGCAGTGCTAGAGATAAGGCCAGGGTCTCTGGGGCCAACGTCCTGACTTTC CSARDKARVSGANVLTF
- TRBJ1-1 TRBV5-1 many TGCGCCAGCAGCTTGGGGGGAGTCGGCGGGCGCGGGGCGAACACTGAAGCTTTCTTT CASSLGGVGGRGANTEAFF
- TRBJ1-6 TRBV12-3/TRBV12-4 many TGTGCCAGCAGTGGAGGGAACTCCTATAATTCACCCCTCCACTTT CASSGGNSYNSPLHF
- TRBJ1-2 TRBV4-2 - TGTGCCAGGGGCCCGGTCCTGGTCGGCGGCTACACCTTC CARGPVLVGGYTF
TRBD1 TRBJ1-5 TRBV20-1 many TGCAGTGCTAGACGGACAGGAGTTAATCAGCCCCAGCATTTT CSARRTGVNQPQHF
- TRBJ1-4 TRBV20-1 many TGCAGTGCTTTCGGAGGGACTAATGAAAAACTGTTTTTT CSAFGGTNEKLFF
TRBD1 TRBJ1-6 TRBV19 many TGTGCCAGTACCGACAGGGCCTATAATTCACCCCTCCACTTT CASTDRAYNSPLHF